These T cell receptor beta chains were read from a single sample in a study of shared clonotypes between healthy human individuals. The repertoire was sequenced with immunoSEQ multiplex PCR; TCRdb's copy has only in-frame clones and lacks some. The profile shows about 2.3 million clones, 92% of them singletons. Sequencing input: naive CD4+ T cells from PBMCs. Source of these receptors: a man between 18 and 29 years old in good health. Some clones in this sample may be carry-over from other donors' samples. Both conserved end residues are part of each CDR3. The D gene is left open where the match is weak. Size is stated for part of the rows, as once, few or many counts, or as a class when the clone is expanded.

J | size | V | D | DNA | CDR3
TRBJ2-1 | once | TRBV5-1 | . | TGCGCCAGCAGCCAAACCCTTAGCGGAAGGGCTCTGGATGAGCAGTTCTTC | CASSQTLSGRALDEQFF
TRBJ1-4 | . | TRBV28 | . | TGTGCCAGCAGTTTGCCGGGGGGGGAAAAACTGTTTTTT | CASSLPGGEKLFF
TRBJ1-1 | . | TRBV29-1 | . | TGCAGCGTTGGGGATTACACTGAAGCTTTCTTT | CSVGDYTEAFF
TRBJ2-1 | . | TRBV19 | . | TGTGCCAGTAGTAAACGAGGACGGACGCCGGTCGGTGAGCAGTTCTTC | CASSKRGRTPVGEQFF
TRBJ2-1 | . | TRBV28 | . | TGTGCCAGCACACGCGCACCCACCCTAGTATACCCCTACAATGAGCAGTTCTTC | CASTRAPTLVYPYNEQFF
TRBJ2-1 | once | TRBV7-2 | . | TGTGCCAGCAGCTCCCAGGGGTCCTACAATGAGCAGTTCTTC | CASSSQGSYNEQFF
TRBJ2-3 | . | TRBV6-1 | . | TGTGCCAGCAGTGACCGGTCCTTTTATACGCAGTATTTT | CASSDRSFYTQYF
TRBJ1-2 | . | TRBV28 | TRBD1 | TGTGCCAGCAGTTTTCTCACTCCCAACGGGCCGGATCGGTTTTGGACAGGGTCCGGCCACACCTTC | CASSFLTPNGPDRFWTGSGHTF
TRBJ2-5 | . | TRBV5-1 | . | TGCGCCAGCAGCTTGGCCGTGGCCTTGGGTCGGGAGACCCAGTACTTC | CASSLAVALGRETQYF
TRBJ2-7 | . | TRBV27 | TRBD2 | TGTGCCAGCAGTCCAGGACTAGCGGGAGGGATCTCCTACGAGCAGTACTTC | CASSPGLAGGISYEQYF
TRBJ1-1 | . | TRBV5-4 | . | TGTGCCAGCAGCTTGGAAGGTTGGATCACTGAAGCTTTCTTT | CASSLEGWITEAFF